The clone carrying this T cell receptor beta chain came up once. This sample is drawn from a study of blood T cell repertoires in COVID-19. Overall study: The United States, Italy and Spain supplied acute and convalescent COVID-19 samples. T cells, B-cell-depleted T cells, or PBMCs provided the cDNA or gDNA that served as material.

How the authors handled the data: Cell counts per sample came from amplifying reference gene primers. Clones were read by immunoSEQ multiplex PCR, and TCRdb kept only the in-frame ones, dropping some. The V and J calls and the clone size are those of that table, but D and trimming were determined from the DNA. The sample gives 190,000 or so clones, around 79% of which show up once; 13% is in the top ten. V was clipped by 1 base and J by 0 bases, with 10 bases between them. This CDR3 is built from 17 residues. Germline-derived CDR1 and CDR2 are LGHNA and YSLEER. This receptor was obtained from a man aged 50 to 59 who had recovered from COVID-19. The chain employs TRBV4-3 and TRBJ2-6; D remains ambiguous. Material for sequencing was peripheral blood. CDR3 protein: CASSQGQVFSGANVLTF. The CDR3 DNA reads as TGCGCCAGCAGCCAAGGCCAGGTCTTCTCTGGGGCCAACGTCCTGACTTTC.